Below are 22 T cell receptor beta chains sequenced from a single sample in a study of response to subunit inactivated influenza vaccine. TCRdb reprocessed the RT-PCR reads with MiXCR, giving one entry per CDR3 protein. The sample has about half a million distinct CDR3 sequences, approximately 7.6% seen once. The source was PBMCs from blood, collected around 25 months after vaccination. These receptors came from a man between 50 and 75 years old who received an inactivated influenza vaccine.

CDR3 region: CASSLSSQSSYGYTF. The CDR3 DNA follows: TGTGCCAGCAGTTTATCTTCCCAGTCCTCCTATGGCTACACCTTC. The chain recombines TRBV27 with TRBJ1-2; no clear D. Between the trimmed V and J ends, which lost 0 bases and 4 bases, there was a span of 12 bases. CDR3 size: 15 residues. The germline gives CDR1 MNHEY, CDR2 SMNVEV (reference sequence).

In nucleotides, the CDR3 is TGCAGTGCTAGAGTTGCAGGGACAGCTGAAGCTTTCTTT. Encoded protein: CSARVAGTAEAFF. The chain is built from TRBV20-1 and TRBJ1-1; 7 bases match TRBD1. The V segment lost 1 base and the J segment 6 bases; nucleotides outside the gene matches: 5. The CDR3 has 13 residues. Germline CDR1 is DFQATT and CDR2 is SNEGSKA (reference sequence).

The table lists this clonotype with a few counts. This chain uses TRBV12-5 with TRBJ2-1; D is uncertain. Looked up from germline, CDR1 is LGHNT and CDR2 is FRNRAP. The V end was cut by 5 bases, the J end by 8 bases, with 10 bases between. This CDR3 comprises 12 residues. The CDR3 is CASGTGSDEQFF. The CDR3 region has the DNA TGTGCTAGTGGTACCGGGTCGGATGAGCAGTTCTTC.

The chain links TRBV5-5 to TRBJ1-1, with 12 nucleotides matching TRBD1. Germline values: CDR1 SGHKS, CDR2 YYEKEE (reference sequence). There are 16 residues in the CDR3. J was trimmed by 8 bases and V by 2 bases; bases with no gene match: 10. The CDR3 DNA sequence: TGTGCCAGCAGCTTCTCCGGGACAGGGGGCGCTGGGGAAGCTTTCTTT. Amino acid sequence: CASSFSGTGGAGEAFF.

This clonotype was picked up a small number of times. V is TRBV11-2 and J is TRBJ2-7; the match to TRBD2 covers 14 bases. V lost 4 bases and J lost 3; bases outside the gene matches: 11. CDR3 length: 18 residues. Germline V gives CDR1 SGHAT, CDR2 FQNNGV. As DNA, the CDR3 is TGTGCCAGCAGCTCAGGACCGGGACTAGCGGGAGATTTCTACGAGCAGTACTTC. Protein: CASSSGPGLAGDFYEQYF.

This clonotype was observed a handful of times. The chain employs TRBV20-1 and TRBJ2-1; 10 bases map to TRBD2. Losses at the gene ends were 5 bases for V and 4 bases for J; bases not matched to a gene: 8. Looked up from germline, CDR1 is DFQATT and CDR2 is SNEGSKA (reference sequence). This CDR3 comprises 15 residues. The CDR3 nucleotides read TGCAGTGCTTCCCGGACTAGCGGCCGATACAATGAGCAGTTCTTC. Translated: CSASRTSGRYNEQFF.

This clonotype was detected a few times. This chain joins TRBV12-3 or TRBV12-4 and TRBJ2-7; D remains unclear. Trimming cost V 8 bases and J 0 bases, with 20 bases left between them. The length of the CDR3 is 16 residues. CDR3 residues: CASPRSRGFISYEQYF. CDR3 bases: TGTGCCAGCCCCCGAAGTCGAGGCTTTATCTCCTACGAGCAGTACTTC.

This clonotype was seen more than once but under ten times. The chain has TRBV4-1 and TRBJ2-7, with D tentatively TRBD2 (5 bases). The germline gives CDR1 MGHRA, CDR2 YSYEKL. V lost 1 base and J lost 3, with 10 bases in between. This CDR3 region has 14 residues. CDR3 residues: CASSQVIEGYEQYF. The CDR3 DNA sequence: TGCGCCAGCAGCCAAGTTATCGAGGGCTACGAGCAGTACTTC.

The CDR3 nucleotides read TGTGCCAGCTCAGGGTTCAATGAGCAGTTCTTC. Translating gives CASSGFNEQFF. The chain is built from TRBV27 and TRBJ2-1; perhaps TRBD1 as D (5 bases). V was shortened by 8 bases and J by 6 bases, with 8 bases between the two germline ends. CDR1 and CDR2 (germline): MNHEY, SMNVEV (reference sequence). The CDR3 totals 11 residues.

This clonotype was counted many times. This chain links TRBV20-1 with TRBJ2-7; D is undetermined. Germline V gene data show CDR1 as DFQATT and CDR2 as SNEGSKA (reference sequence). V was clipped by 0 bases and J by 3 bases, with 9 bases between them. This CDR3 is 13 amino acids long. The CDR3 DNA sequence: TGCAGTGCTAGAGATCTTAGCAGCTACGAGCAGTACTTC. Encoded protein: CSARDLSSYEQYF.

This chain uses TRBV5-1 with TRBJ2-2; D remains ambiguous. CDR3 size: 15 residues. V was cut by 0 bases and J by 4 bases, with 10 bases left in between. Germline-derived CDR1 and CDR2 are SGHRS and YFSETQ. DNA for the CDR3: TGCGCCAGCAGCTTGGTGGTAGTGAGCACCGGGGAGCTGTTTTTT. As protein: CASSLVVVSTGELFF.

J is TRBJ1-1 and V is TRBV20-1; D not resolved. The V gene's germline CDR1 is DFQATT and CDR2 SNEGSKA (reference sequence). The ends were cut back, 5 bases at V and 4 bases at J, with 11 bases in the middle. CDR3 size: 12 residues. In nucleotides, the CDR3 is TGCAGTGCTTCGGGAGTCGGCACTGAAGCTTTCTTT. Translated, it gives CSASGVGTEAFF.

This clonotype was recorded a few times. The V gene is TRBV20-1, the J gene TRBJ2-1, with TRBD2 as a possible D gene (6 bases). V was trimmed by 3 bases and J by 4 bases, leaving 13 bases between them. Germline V gene data show CDR1 as DFQATT and CDR2 as SNEGSKA (reference sequence). This CDR3 is built from 14 residues. CDR3 bases: TGCAGTGCTAGGACGGGGCGGGATTACAATGAGCAGTTCTTC. Translating it yields CSARTGRDYNEQFF.

This clonotype was seen a few times. The chain recombines TRBV6-2 or TRBV6-3 with TRBJ1-2; 8 bases fit TRBD1. This CDR3 is built from 13 residues. The ends lost 7 bases at V and 8 bases at J; junction bases unmatched: 9. CDR1 is MNHEY and CDR2 is SVGEGT in the germline V gene. Here the CDR3 reads CASTPQGARGYTF. The CDR3 nucleotides read TGTGCCAGCACCCCGCAGGGGGCGCGGGGCTACACCTTC.

The chain uses TRBV20-1 and TRBJ2-3; either TRBD1 or TRBD2 may supply D (6 bases each). The germline V and J ends were trimmed by 5 bases and 0 bases, with 12 bases remaining between them. Looked up from germline, CDR1 is DFQATT and CDR2 is SNEGSKA (reference sequence). CDR3 length: 14 residues. Here the CDR3 reads CSASEGGSTDTQYF. CDR3 nucleotide sequence: TGCAGTGCTTCCGAGGGGGGTAGCACAGATACGCAGTATTTT.

At least ten counts were recorded for this clonotype. The chain recombines TRBV10-3 with TRBJ1-4, with D possibly being TRBD1 (5 bases). The length of the CDR3 is 13 residues. Germline V CDR1 and CDR2: ENHRY, SYGVKD. Trimming stripped 2 bases from V and 11 bases from J, with 12 bases between. CDR3 amino acids: CAISEIGGEKLFF. In DNA form, the CDR3 reads TGTGCCATCAGTGAGATCGGGGGGGAGAAACTGTTTTTT.

In its sample, this clonotype was seen many times. This rearrangement joins TRBV7-9 to TRBJ1-1; the D is unclear. V was clipped by 1 base and J by 4 bases, with 4 bases between them. CDR3 size: 12 residues. Germline V lookup: CDR1 SEHNR, CDR2 FQNEAQ (reference sequence). This CDR3 reads CASSLETTEAFF. CDR3 nucleotide sequence: TGTGCCAGCAGCTTAGAAACCACTGAAGCTTTCTTT.

This sequence joins TRBV30 and TRBJ2-3; TRBD2 aligns across 9 bases. V lost 4 bases and J lost 2; bases outside the gene matches: 4. The CDR3 length is 14 residues. Germline V gene lookup returns CDR1 GTSNPN and CDR2 SVGIG (reference sequence). CDR3: CAWMRGGSTDTQYF. DNA of the CDR3: TGTGCCTGGATGCGGGGGGGCTCCACAGATACGCAGTATTTT.

This clonotype turned up a few times. The V and J genes are TRBV20-1 and TRBJ2-3; maybe TRBD2 (6 bases). Trimming took off 3 bases at V and 0 bases at J, with 13 bases between the two ends. There are 15 residues in the CDR3. The germline gives CDR1 DFQATT, CDR2 SNEGSKA (reference sequence). This CDR3 is CSASKAAGSTDTQYF. CDR3 coding DNA: TGCAGTGCTAGCAAAGCGGCGGGGAGCACAGATACGCAGTATTTT.

This rearrangement joins TRBV30 to TRBJ1-5; no definite D call. This CDR3 has 14 amino acids. Germline values: CDR1 GTSNPN, CDR2 SVGIG (reference sequence). Trimming shortened V by 1 base and J by 5 bases, and 12 bases separated the two germline ends. The CDR3, as DNA: TGTGCCTGGAGTGGATACAGAGTCCATCAGCCCCAGCATTTT. It yields the protein CAWSGYRVHQPQHF. The full variable domain, with the rest looked up from reference TRBV30 and TRBJ1-5, is SQTIHQWPATLVQPVGSPLSLECTVEGTSNPNLYWYRQAAGRGLQLLFYSVGIGQISSEVPQNLSASRPQDRQFILSSKKLLLSDSGFYLCAWSGYRVHQPQHFGDGTRLSIL.

This clonotype came up a few times. The chain employs TRBV20-1 and TRBJ1-1; D perhaps matches TRBD1 (5 bases). Trimming stripped 6 bases from V and 0 bases from J, with 11 bases between. The V gene's germline CDR1 is DFQATT and CDR2 SNEGSKA (reference sequence). This CDR3 has 13 residues. This chain's CDR3 is CSAAEGVNTEAFF. DNA for the CDR3: TGCAGTGCCGCGGAAGGGGTGAACACTGAAGCTTTCTTT.

This clonotype was counted ten times or more. The chain is built from TRBV20-1 and TRBJ2-7; 7 nucleotides agree with TRBD2. Trimming cost V 0 bases and J 1 base; bases outside gene matches: 3. Germline CDR1 is DFQATT and CDR2 is SNEGSKA (reference sequence). This CDR3 spans 14 amino acids. CDR3 sequence (DNA): TGCAGTGCTAGAGAGTTAGCGGGTTCCTACGAGCAGTACTTC. It translates to CSARELAGSYEQYF.